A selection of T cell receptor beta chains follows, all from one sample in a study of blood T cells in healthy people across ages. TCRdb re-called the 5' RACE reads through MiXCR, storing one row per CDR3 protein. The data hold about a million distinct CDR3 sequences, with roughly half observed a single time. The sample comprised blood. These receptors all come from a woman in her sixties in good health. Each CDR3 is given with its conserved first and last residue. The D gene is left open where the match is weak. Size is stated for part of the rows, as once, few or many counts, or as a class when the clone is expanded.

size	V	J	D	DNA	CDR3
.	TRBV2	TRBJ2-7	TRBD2	TGTGCCAGCACTTGGGGGACTAGAGTAAACGAGCAGTACTTC	CASTWGTRVNEQYF
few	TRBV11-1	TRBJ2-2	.	TGTGCCAGCAGCCCCAGGAACACCGGGGAGCTGTTTTTT	CASSPRNTGELFF
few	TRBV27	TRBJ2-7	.	TGTGCCAGCAGTCTCGGGACCAGGGGCTACGAGCAGTACTTC	CASSLGTRGYEQYF
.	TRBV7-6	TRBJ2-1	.	TGTGCCAGCAGCCAGGCCGGGGGCCGGGGGTACAATGAGCAGTTCTTC	CASSQAGGRGYNEQFF
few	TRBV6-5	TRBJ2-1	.	TGTGCCAGCCGCTCCGGGTCAGGGGTCAATGAGCAGTTCTTC	CASRSGSGVNEQFF
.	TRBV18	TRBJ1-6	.	TGTGCCAGCTCGCACCTGGCCCCGGGGCTGAATAATTCACCCCTCCACTTT	CASSHLAPGLNNSPLHF
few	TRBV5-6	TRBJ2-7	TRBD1	TGTGCCAGCAGCTCGGGACAGGGGACTAGGGCCCGAAAACCCTACGAGCAGTACTTC	CASSSGQGTRARKPYEQYF
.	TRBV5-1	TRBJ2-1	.	TGCGCCAGCAGCTTTTCGCTGGCTGATTCCTACAATGAGCAGTTCTTC	CASSFSLADSYNEQFF
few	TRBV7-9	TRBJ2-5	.	TGTGCCAGCAGCTTACTCGGCACAGAGACCCAGTACTTC	CASSLLGTETQYF
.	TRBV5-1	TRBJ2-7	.	TGCGCCAGCAGCTTGTCCGGGCTTATGTACTTC	CASSLSGLMYF
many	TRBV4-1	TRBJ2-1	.	TGCGCCAGCAGCCAATATGTCAGAGGCAGTGAGCAGTTCTTC	CASSQYVRGSEQFF
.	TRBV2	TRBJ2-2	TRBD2	TGTGCCAGCATCTCGGGACTAGCGGGGACCGGGGAGCTGTTTTTT	CASISGLAGTGELFF
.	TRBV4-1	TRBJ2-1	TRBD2	TGCGCCAGCAGCCAAGAAGGTGGCACTAGCGGGTTCTACAATGAGCAGTTCTTC	CASSQEGGTSGFYNEQFF
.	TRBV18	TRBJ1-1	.	TGTGCCAGCTCACCAGCCACAGAGACTGAAGCTTTCTTT	CASSPATETEAFF
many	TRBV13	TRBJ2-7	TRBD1	TGTGCCAGCAGCTTGGGGGACAGGGTGGAAGAGCAGTACTTC	CASSLGDRVEEQYF
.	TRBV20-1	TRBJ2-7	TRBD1	TGCAGTGCTCCTAACCACAGGGGAGCCTACGAGCAGTACTTC	CSAPNHRGAYEQYF
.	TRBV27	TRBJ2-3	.	TGTGCCAGCAGGGGCTGGGGTCGGGATACAGATACGCAGTATTTT	CASRGWGRDTDTQYF
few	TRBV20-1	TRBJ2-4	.	TGCAGTGCTAGAGATGTTGACCAGGACATTCAGTACTTC	CSARDVDQDIQYF
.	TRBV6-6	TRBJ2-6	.	TGTGCCAGCAGTTACCAGTTCTCTGGGGCCAACGTCCTGACTTTC	CASSYQFSGANVLTF
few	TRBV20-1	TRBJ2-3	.	TGCAGTGTCCCGGCGCAGGGCACAGATACGCAGTATTTT	CSVPAQGTDTQYF
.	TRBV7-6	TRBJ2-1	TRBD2	TGTGCCAGCAGCTTAACGTGGGAGGGGATGAATGAGCAGTTCTTC	CASSLTWEGMNEQFF
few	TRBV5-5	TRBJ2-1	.	TGTGCCAGCAGCTTTTCATCCGGCAATAGGGGTAATGAGCAGTTCTTC	CASSFSSGNRGNEQFF
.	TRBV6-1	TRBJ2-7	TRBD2	TGTGCCAGCAGTAACTACGGGGAGGGCTACGAGCAGTACTTC	CASSNYGEGYEQYF
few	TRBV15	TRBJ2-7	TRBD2	TGTGCCACCACACAACTAGCGGGACCTACCTACGAGCAGTACTTC	CATTQLAGPTYEQYF
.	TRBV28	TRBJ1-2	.	TGTGCCAGCAGTTTAGACAGCGGTCGGGGCTACACCTTC	CASSLDSGRGYTF
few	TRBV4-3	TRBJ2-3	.	TGCGCCAGCAGCCAGATCAGGGGACGGGCAGATACGCAGTATTTT	CASSQIRGRADTQYF
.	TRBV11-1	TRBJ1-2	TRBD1	TGTGCCAGCAGCCCCTCCCAGACAGGGAAGGGCTACACCTTC	CASSPSQTGKGYTF
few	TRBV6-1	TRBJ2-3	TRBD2	TGTGCCACCAGGGAACCGGGACTACCCACAGATACGCAGTATTTT	CATREPGLPTDTQYF
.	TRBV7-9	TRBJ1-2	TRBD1	TGTGCCAGCAGCCGCCCGGGACAGGGTTATCAAGGCTACACCTTC	CASSRPGQGYQGYTF
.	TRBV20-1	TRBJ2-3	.	TGCAGTGCTAGAGACCGTCACGTACGGGGCGGGGGCACAGATACGCAGTATTTT	CSARDRHVRGGGTDTQYF
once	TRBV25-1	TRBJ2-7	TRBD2	TGTGCCAGCAGTGATCGGCTAGCGGCTTACGAGCAGTACTTC	CASSDRLAAYEQYF
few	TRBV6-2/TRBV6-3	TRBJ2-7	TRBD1	TGTGCCAGCAGTTATCCTCCGAGGGGACAGGGCGGCCACGAGCAGTACTTC	CASSYPPRGQGGHEQYF
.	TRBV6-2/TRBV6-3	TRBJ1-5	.	TGTGTCAGCAGTGGGCAGGTCCCCAATCAGCCCCAGCATTTT	CVSSGQVPNQPQHF
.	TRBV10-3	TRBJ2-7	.	TGTGCCATCGGGGGCTCAAACTACAATGAGCAGTACTTC	CAIGGSNYNEQYF
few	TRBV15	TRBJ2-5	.	TGTGCCACCAGCAGAGATCCGTTGGAGACCCAGTACTTC	CATSRDPLETQYF
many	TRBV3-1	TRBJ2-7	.	TGTGCCAGCAGCCAAAGGCGAGCCAGGAACGAGCAGTACTTC	CASSQRRARNEQYF